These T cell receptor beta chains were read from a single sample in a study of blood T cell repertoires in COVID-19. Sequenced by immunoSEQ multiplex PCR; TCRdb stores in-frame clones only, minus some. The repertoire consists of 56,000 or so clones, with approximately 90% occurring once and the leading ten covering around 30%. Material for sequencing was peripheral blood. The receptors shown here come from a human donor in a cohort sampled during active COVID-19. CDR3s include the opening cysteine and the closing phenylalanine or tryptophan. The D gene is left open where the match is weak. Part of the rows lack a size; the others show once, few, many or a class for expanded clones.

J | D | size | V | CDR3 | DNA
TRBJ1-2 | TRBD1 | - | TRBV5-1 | CASSETGNYGYTF | TGCGCCAGCAGCGAGACAGGGAACTATGGCTACACCTTC
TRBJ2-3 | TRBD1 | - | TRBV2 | CASRVGRDRNTDTQYF | TGTGCCAGCAGGGTCGGCCGGGACAGGAACACAGATACGCAGTATTTT
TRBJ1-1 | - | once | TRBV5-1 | CASSQLSGTSGTEAFF | TGCGCCAGCAGCCAATTGTCCGGGACTTCGGGCACTGAAGCTTTCTTT
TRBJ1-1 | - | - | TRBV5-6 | CASSHRQAEAFF | TGTGCCAGCAGCCACCGACAGGCCGAAGCTTTCTTT
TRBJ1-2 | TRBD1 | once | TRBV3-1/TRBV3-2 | CASSHGDRFNYGYTF | TGTGCCAGCAGCCATGGGGACAGGTTCAACTATGGCTACACCTTC
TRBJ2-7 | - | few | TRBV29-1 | CSVVGGSYEQYF | TGCAGCGTTGTGGGGGGCTCCTACGAGCAGTACTTC
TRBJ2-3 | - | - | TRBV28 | CASSFSDTQYF | TGTGCCAGCAGTTTCTCAGATACGCAGTATTTT
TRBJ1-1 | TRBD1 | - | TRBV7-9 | CASSRRQGGWMTEAFF | TGTGCCAGCAGCCGAAGACAGGGCGGATGGATGACTGAAGCTTTCTTT
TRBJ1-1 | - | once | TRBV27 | CASSLSRVNTEAFF | TGTGCCAGCAGTTTATCCCGGGTGAACACTGAAGCTTTCTTT
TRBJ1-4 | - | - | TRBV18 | CASSPVLKGLANEKLFF | TGTGCCAGCTCACCAGTCTTGAAGGGGCTGGCTAATGAAAAACTGTTTTTT
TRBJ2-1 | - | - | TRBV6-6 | CASSTSSYNEQFF | TGTGCCAGCAGTACTAGCTCCTACAATGAGCAGTTCTTC
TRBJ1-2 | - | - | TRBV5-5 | CASRGALWYGYTF | TGTGCCAGCCGGGGGGCACTTTGGTATGGCTACACCTTC
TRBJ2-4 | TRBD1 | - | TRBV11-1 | CASSPTGGQDIQYF | TGTGCCAGCAGCCCTACAGGGGGCCAGGACATTCAGTACTTC
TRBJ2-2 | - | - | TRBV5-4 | CASSALTGTGSFTGELFF | TGTGCCAGCAGCGCACTAACAGGTACAGGGTCTTTCACCGGGGAGCTGTTTTTT
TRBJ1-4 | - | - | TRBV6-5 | CASSYSTGTNEKLFF | TGTGCCAGCAGTTACTCGACAGGAACTAATGAAAAACTGTTTTTT
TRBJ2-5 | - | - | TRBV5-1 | CASSLSLGQETQYF | TGCGCCAGCAGCTTGAGCCTAGGACAAGAGACCCAGTACTTC
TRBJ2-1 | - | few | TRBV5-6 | CASSLEGVSYNEQFF | TGTGCCAGCAGCTTGGAGGGGGTCTCCTACAATGAGCAGTTCTTC
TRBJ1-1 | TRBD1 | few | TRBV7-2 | CASSLGQGTEAFF | TGTGCCAGCAGCCTAGGACAGGGTACTGAAGCTTTCTTT
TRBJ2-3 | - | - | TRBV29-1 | CSVERQRTSTDTQYF | TGCAGCGTTGAAAGGCAGAGGACTAGCACAGATACGCAGTATTTT
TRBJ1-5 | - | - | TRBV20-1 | CSASSGNQPQHF | TGCAGTGCTAGTTCCGGCAATCAGCCCCAGCATTTT
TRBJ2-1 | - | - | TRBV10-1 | CASSEAGEQFF | TGCGCCAGCAGTGAGGCGGGTGAGCAGTTCTTC
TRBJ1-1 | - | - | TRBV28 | CASSLVWPMNTEAFF | TGTGCCAGCAGTTTAGTCTGGCCCATGAACACTGAAGCTTTCTTT
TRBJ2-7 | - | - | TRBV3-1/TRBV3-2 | CASSPSPGAYEQYF | TGTGCCAGCAGCCCCAGTCCAGGGGCCTACGAGCAGTACTTC
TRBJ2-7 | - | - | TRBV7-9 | CASSLAGGGADEQYF | TGTGCCAGCAGCTTAGCGGGAGGAGGGGCGGACGAGCAGTACTTC
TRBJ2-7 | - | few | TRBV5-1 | CASSLVLTYEQYF | TGCGCCAGCAGCTTGGTTCTTACCTACGAGCAGTACTTC
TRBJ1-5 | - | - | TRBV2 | CASSIRGPQHF | TGTGCCAGCAGTATCAGGGGGCCCCAGCATTTT
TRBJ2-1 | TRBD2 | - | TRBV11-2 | CASSLAGTSGGVVYNEQFF | TGTGCCAGCAGCTTAGCGGGGACTAGCGGGGGGGTTGTCTACAATGAGCAGTTCTTC
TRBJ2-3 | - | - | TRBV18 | CASSPPAHSTDTQYF | TGTGCCAGCTCACCACCGGCACATAGCACAGATACGCAGTATTTT